Given below is one TCR beta chain in context. In germline, CDR1 is PRHDT, CDR2 FYEKMQ (reference sequence). This CDR3 comprises 14 residues. V gave up 5 bases and J gave up 1 base, with 11 bases separating them. Sequencing used immunoSEQ multiplex PCR; TCRdb keeps in-frame clones, though not all of them. The sample records some 200,000 clones, roughly 80% being singletons. This entry belongs to a study of blood T cell repertoires in COVID-19. Study at large: Nucleic acid was either cDNA or gDNA, and it came from T cells, B-cell-depleted T cells, or PBMCs.

The material sequenced was peripheral blood. This TCR was recovered from a human donor with acute or convalescent COVID-19. The donor label of this sample is uncertain. The chain couples TRBV13 to TRBJ2-5; possibly TRBD1 for D (5 bases). The CDR3 is CASSRMTAQETQYF. In DNA, the CDR3 is TGTGCCAGCAGCCGAATGACAGCCCAAGAGACCCAGTACTTC.